These 14 T cell receptor beta chains were sequenced from one sample in a study of cytomegalovirus exposure and HLA in healthy donors. Repertoires were generated with immunoSEQ multiplex PCR, while TCRdb's copy carries only in-frame clones and drops some. Of tens of thousands of clones listed, over 85% are singletons. Sequenced sample: PBMCs. These receptors originate from a woman aged 30 to 39 in good health and CMV-seronegative.

J is TRBJ2-1 and V is TRBV6-1; 11 bases match TRBD2. This CDR3 has 14 amino acids. CDR1 is MNHNS, CDR2 SASEGT, per germline. V lost 5 bases to trimming and J lost 8 bases; unmatched junction nucleotides: 5. This chain's CDR3 is CASSLAGGGDEQFF. The CDR3 nucleotides read TGTGCCAGCAGTCTAGCGGGAGGTGGTGATGAGCAGTTCTTC.

The CDR3 region has the DNA TGTGCCAGCAGCCAAGATTCGGGAGGGGGCACAGATACGCAGTATTTT. Translated: CASSQDSGGGTDTQYF. The chain recombines TRBV14 with TRBJ2-3; TRBD2 matches at 8 bases. The V segment lost 0 bases and the J segment 1 base; nucleotides outside the gene matches: 3. CDR3 size: 16 residues. Germline lookup yields CDR1 SGHDN and CDR2 FVKESK.

This chain links TRBV30 with TRBJ2-6, with 7 bases lining up with TRBD1. V dropped 3 bases and J dropped 1; count of bases not matched to a gene: 12. The CDR3 totals 18 residues. Germline V gene lookup returns CDR1 GTSNPN and CDR2 SVGIG (reference sequence). The CDR3 region is CAWSPADRVLSGANVLTF. CDR3 nucleotide sequence: TGTGCCTGGAGCCCCGCCGACAGGGTACTGTCTGGGGCCAACGTCCTGACTTTC.

The chain links TRBV7-8 to TRBJ2-5; 16 nucleotides align to TRBD2. The germline V gene encodes CDR1 SGHVS and CDR2 FQNEAQ. V shed 5 bases and J 1 base; nucleotides not matched to a gene: 10. The CDR3 length is 19 residues. The CDR3 here is CASSRPGLAGGRGQETQYF. The CDR3 DNA is TGTGCCAGCAGCCGTCCGGGACTAGCGGGGGGGCGCGGCCAAGAGACCCAGTACTTC.

The chain couples TRBV9 to TRBJ2-5; 8 bases agree with TRBD2. CDR1 and CDR2 (germline): SGDLS, YYNGEE. The CDR3 spans 14 residues. The trim removed 3 bases at V and 5 bases at J, leaving 6 bases unmatched. For the CDR3, the DNA is TGTGCCAGCAGCGGAGCGGGAGAAGTGGAGACCCAGTACTTC. Translation gives CASSGAGEVETQYF.

This chain links TRBV9 with TRBJ2-7; 12 positions match TRBD2. The length of the CDR3 is 17 residues. Trimming removed 4 bases from V and 0 bases from J; junction bases left unmatched: 8. Germline V gene data show CDR1 as SGDLS and CDR2 as YYNGEE. This chain's CDR3 is CASSIGLAGPLSYEQYF. Written as DNA, the CDR3 is TGTGCCAGCAGCATCGGACTAGCGGGGCCTCTCTCCTACGAGCAGTACTTC.

The chain couples TRBV5-4 to TRBJ2-5; 14 bases match TRBD2. The J segment lost 2 bases and the V segment lost 1 base, leaving 7 bases of the junction unmatched. Germline V gene data show CDR1 as SGHNT and CDR2 as YYREEE (reference sequence). The CDR3 has 18 amino acids. The CDR3 reads CASSLLTSGGAPQETQYF. The CDR3 nucleotides read TGTGCCAGCAGCTTGCTGACTAGCGGGGGGGCCCCGCAAGAGACCCAGTACTTC.

The CDR3 DNA reads as TGTGCCAGCAGGCGACAGGGCCGGGGCACTGAAGCTTTCTTT. Its protein is CASRRQGRGTEAFF. The chain combines TRBV28 with TRBJ1-1; 7 positions match TRBD1. V lost 6 bases and J lost 4; bases outside the gene matches: 8. This CDR3 comprises 14 residues. Germline V gene lookup returns CDR1 MDHEN and CDR2 SYDVKM.

The gene calls are TRBV30 and TRBJ2-4, with D possibly being TRBD2 (5 bases). The V end lost 4 bases, the J end lost 1 base, and 14 bases lay between the germline ends. Per germline, CDR1 GTSNPN and CDR2 SVGIG (reference sequence). This CDR3 has 15 amino acids. CDR3 protein: CAWTRAVLAKNIQYF. DNA for the CDR3: TGTGCCTGGACCCGAGCGGTGTTGGCCAAAAACATTCAGTACTTC.

The gene calls are TRBV5-1 and TRBJ2-5, with D possibly matching TRBD2 (5 bases). From germline, CDR1 is SGHRS and CDR2 YFSETQ. The CDR3 runs to 11 residues. With 4 bases removed from V and 7 bases from J, the gap between germline ends came to 8 bases. CDR3 in DNA: TGCGCCAGCAGCCCCGGAGGGACCCAGTACTTC. This codes for CASSPGGTQYF.

The genes are TRBV7-8 and TRBJ2-3, with 8 bases lining up with TRBD2. This CDR3 is built from 16 residues. V was clipped by 3 bases and J by 5 bases; unmatched bases: 10. Germline V CDR1 and CDR2: SGHVS, FQNEAQ. The CDR3 protein is CASSLSSGSVLDTQYF. CDR3 in DNA: TGTGCCAGCAGCTTGAGCAGCGGGAGCGTCCTAGATACGCAGTATTTT.

This clone was recorded once. The sample contains more than one DNA sequence encoding this CDR3. This sequence joins TRBV6-5 and TRBJ1-2; no definite D call. Trimming took 6 bases from V and 7 from J, leaving 9 bases between them. Germline loops: CDR1 MNHEY, CDR2 SVGAGI. The CDR3 has 11 amino acids. The CDR3 DNA follows: TGTGCCAGCAGCTCGGGAGGTGGCTACACCTTC. Translating gives CASSSGGGYTF.

The rearrangement links TRBV27 to TRBJ1-5; D perhaps matches TRBD1 (6 bases). V was clipped by 3 bases and J by 0 bases, with 27 bases between them. CDR3 length: 21 amino acids. Germline V lookup: CDR1 MNHEY, CDR2 SMNVEV (reference sequence). The CDR3 sequence: CASSFSSGTKYGPHSNQPQHF. CDR3 nucleotides: TGTGCCAGCAGTTTTTCGTCCGGGACAAAGTACGGGCCCCATAGCAATCAGCCCCAGCATTTT.

This sequence joins TRBV30 and TRBJ1-5; 7 bases map to TRBD1. This CDR3 has 18 amino acids. The V and J ends lost 3 bases and 0 bases, in that order; junction bases with no gene match: 14. Germline V gene sequence: CDR1 GTSNPN, CDR2 SVGIG (reference sequence). The CDR3 DNA reads TGTGCCTGGAGCGGGGCGAAACAGGGGAAATATAGCAATCAGCCCCAGCATTTT. Protein sequence: CAWSGAKQGKYSNQPQHF.